Below, one TCR beta chain is given with its context. The target antigen is unknown. The record originates from a study of blood T cells in healthy people across ages. Every sample gave at least 6 micrograms of total RNA when it was extracted. CDR1 and CDR2 from the germline V gene are SGHNT and YENEEA. The CDR3 contains 15 residues. The V end was cut by 1 base, the J end by 7 bases, with 13 bases between. The use of a sample-barcoded 5' primer and a J-beta primer mix characterized a second PCR of roughly 7 to 11 cycles. All samples yielded 2.5 million or more CDR3-containing paired-end reads. TCRdb recomputed calls from the 5' RACE reads with MiXCR, one row per CDR3 protein. The table includes 850,000 to 1,100,000 distinct CDR3 sequences, less than 45% detected once. Findings and caveats of the study: PBMCs were not sorted, which prevented a conclusive comparison of naive versus antigen-experienced cells.

The chain has TRBV11-3 and TRBJ2-2; D gene ambiguous. Sequencing input: blood. The TCR comes from a man younger than 35 in good health. The CDR3 region is CASSLGRTTVGELFF. Here the CDR3 DNA reads TGTGCCAGCAGCTTAGGGCGGACCACGGTCGGGGAGCTGTTTTTT. Drawing the rest from reference TRBV11-3 and TRBJ2-2, the complete variable domain is EAGVVQSPRYKIIEKKQPVAFWCNPISGHNTLYWYLQNLGQGPELLIRYENEEAVDDSQLPKDRFSAERLKGVDSTLKIQPAELGDSAVYLCASSLGRTTVGELFFGEGSRLTVL.